Here is one T cell receptor (beta chain) with its context. The antigen remains undetermined. The data were obtained in a study of cytomegalovirus exposure and HLA in healthy donors. Study context: Most donors, about 82% of over 350 genotyped, fell in the Caucasian-associated ancestry cluster. Study results and caveats: Data from an earlier analysis indicated that most TCR beta V segments were productive either about 90% or about 30% of the time.

The PCR made use of 60 Vbeta and 13 Jbeta primers. Source study methods: In a later analysis, of about 80 million unique beta chains, roughly 10 million appeared in at least two donors. TCRdb's table, derived via immunoSEQ multiplex PCR, lists solely in-frame clones and lacks some. That table furnishes V, J and clone size, whereas the DNA furnished D and trimming. The sample consists of around 210,000 clones, approximately 81% of them appearing once. Germline-derived CDR1 and CDR2 are MNHEY and SMNVEV (reference sequence). The CDR3 consists of 13 residues. V gave up 5 bases and J gave up 6 bases, with 11 bases separating them.

The rearrangement links TRBV27 to TRBJ1-5; D possibly corresponds to TRBD1 (6 bases). Specimen: PBMCs. This sequence was found in a girl aged 2-10 years in good health and CMV-seronegative. Here the CDR3 reads CASSIVGGQPQHF. The CDR3 region has the DNA TGTGCCAGCAGTATAGTAGGGGGTCAGCCCCAGCATTTT.